This is a list of T cell receptor beta chains from one sample in a study of blood T cell repertoires in COVID-19. Here immunoSEQ multiplex PCR was the method, and the copy in TCRdb shows in-frame clones only, minus some. The table has 310,000 or so clones, 90% seen once. The sample taken for sequencing was PBMCs or T cells enriched from blood (not recorded which). The receptors were gathered from a woman under 30 with acute COVID-19. Both conserved end residues are part of each CDR3. The D gene is left open where the match is weak. A row's size may be missing; if present it is once, few, many or a size class.

abundance	d_gene	v_gene	j_gene	CDR3nt	CDR3aa
.	.	TRBV19	TRBJ2-1	TGTGCCAGTAGATCCCTACACCAGGGGAATGAGCAGTTCTTC	CASRSLHQGNEQFF
.	TRBD1	TRBV30	TRBJ1-1	TGTGCCTGGAGTGGGACGGGACAGGCTTTCTTT	CAWSGTGQAFF
.	.	TRBV27	TRBJ2-7	TGTGCCAGCAGTACCCCCCGGACACAGACCTACGAGCAGTACTTC	CASSTPRTQTYEQYF
once	.	TRBV5-1	TRBJ2-2	TGCGCCAGCTCGACTGATGGCGGACTGAACACCGGGGAGCTGTTTTTT	CASSTDGGLNTGELFF
.	.	TRBV2	TRBJ1-5	TGTGCCAGCAGAGGAGAGTGGGTTAGCAATCAGCCCCAGCATTTT	CASRGEWVSNQPQHF
.	TRBD2	TRBV5-4	TRBJ2-1	TGTGCCAGCAGCTTAGCAGCGGGAGGGCCCTACAATGAGCAGTTCTTC	CASSLAAGGPYNEQFF
.	.	TRBV5-1	TRBJ2-7	TGCGCCAGCAGCAAAGGGGTGACCTACGAGCAGTACTTC	CASSKGVTYEQYF
.	.	TRBV4-1	TRBJ1-1	TGCGCCAGCAGCCAAGGTCATAACACTGAAGCTTTCTTT	CASSQGHNTEAFF
.	TRBD2	TRBV2	TRBJ2-3	TGTGCCAGCAGTGGGCCTAGCGGGAGGACTGGGAGTACAGATACGCAGTATTTT	CASSGPSGRTGSTDTQYF
.	TRBD2	TRBV7-2	TRBJ2-3	TGTGCCAGCAGCTTGCCTCTGTCTAGCGGGAGGACAGATACGCAGTATTTT	CASSLPLSSGRTDTQYF
.	.	TRBV15	TRBJ1-3	TGTGCCACCAGCAGAGACAGGGCTGGAAACACCATATATTTT	CATSRDRAGNTIYF
.	.	TRBV7-9	TRBJ2-7	TGTGCCAGCAGCTTAGTAGGGGGTTACGAGCAGTACTTC	CASSLVGGYEQYF
once	TRBD2	TRBV7-9	TRBJ2-1	TGTGCCAGCAGCTCCCCCGGGACTAGCGATGAGCAGTTCTTC	CASSSPGTSDEQFF
once	.	TRBV20-1	TRBJ1-2	TGCAGTACCACGACGGGCTATGGCTACACCTTC	CSTTTGYGYTF
.	.	TRBV20-1	TRBJ2-1	TGCAGTGCTAGCAGGGGAAATGAGCAGTTCTTC	CSASRGNEQFF
.	TRBD1	TRBV12-3/TRBV12-4	TRBJ1-2	TGTGCCAGCAGTTTGCAGGGGGCGGTTGGCTACACCTTC	CASSLQGAVGYTF
.	.	TRBV9	TRBJ1-5	TGTGCCAGCAGCGTAGGGTCGGGCAATCAGCCCCAGCATTTT	CASSVGSGNQPQHF
.	.	TRBV28	TRBJ2-7	TGTGCCAGCAGTTTACCCTGGGGAGGCAAGTACTTC	CASSLPWGGKYF
.	TRBD1	TRBV5-1	TRBJ2-5	TGCGCCAGCAGCTTGGAACCACAGGGGGCGACGGCGACCCAGTACTTC	CASSLEPQGATATQYF
.	.	TRBV7-6	TRBJ2-3	TGTGCCAGCAGCTTAGTCGGGGGCACAGATACGCAGTATTTT	CASSLVGGTDTQYF